What follows are 23 T cell receptor beta chains derived from one specimen sequenced in a study of spatial heterogeneity in lung cancer. TCRdb used MiXCR to reprocess the 5' RACE reads, holding one entry per CDR3 protein. The repertoire holds around 60,000 distinct CDR3 sequences, with about 8% as singletons. Time point in this sample: sample taken at primary tumor resection. Extraction of whole RNA from tumor, nontumor lung or frozen PBMC preceded unsorted sequencing. The source was PBMCs, collected at surgery. Source of these receptors: a female donor with early-stage non-small cell lung cancer.

The table lists this clonotype with many counts. The V and J genes are TRBV19 and TRBJ2-5; the D gene is possibly TRBD1 (5 bases). The length of the CDR3 is 15 residues. V was cut by 5 bases and J by 2 bases, with 15 bases left in between. Germline V lookup: CDR1 LNHDA, CDR2 SQIVND (reference sequence). The CDR3: CASSARVLGQETQYF. The CDR3 bases are TGTGCCAGTAGTGCCAGGGTTTTAGGACAAGAGACCCAGTACTTC.

This clonotype was found a few times. This chain links TRBV5-1 with TRBJ1-5, with 9 bases identical to TRBD1. This CDR3 is 15 amino acids long. With V trimmed by 5 bases and J by 4 bases, 7 bases remained unmatched. The V gene's germline CDR1 is SGHRS and CDR2 YFSETQ. The CDR3 sequence: CASSSGQGMNQPQHF. In DNA form, the CDR3 reads TGCGCCAGCAGTTCAGGACAGGGGATGAATCAGCCCCAGCATTTT.

A few counts support this clonotype. The chain carries TRBV20-1 and TRBJ1-5; the match to TRBD1 covers 7 bases. This CDR3 contains 13 residues. V shed 5 bases and J 3 bases; nucleotides not matched to a gene: 4. Germline CDR1 DFQATT, CDR2 SNEGSKA (reference sequence). CDR3: CSAPGQANQPQHF. For the CDR3, the DNA is TGCAGTGCTCCCGGACAGGCCAATCAGCCCCAGCATTTT.

The chain has TRBV12-3 or TRBV12-4 and TRBJ2-3; TRBD2 matches at 7 bases. V gave up 2 bases and J gave up 2 bases; unmatched junction bases: 4. The CDR3 extends over 15 amino acids. CDR3 coding DNA: TGTGCCAGCAGTTTAAGGGGAGGGTTCACAGATACGCAGTATTTT. Residues: CASSLRGGFTDTQYF.

This clonotype was seen more than once but under ten times. The rearrangement joins TRBV2 to TRBJ1-5; D is possibly TRBD1 (5 bases). V was cut by 6 bases and J by 3 bases, with 9 bases left in between. The CDR3 has 13 amino acids. Germline V gene data show CDR1 as SNHLY and CDR2 as FYNNEI. The CDR3, as DNA: TGTGCCAGCAGCGGGGGTTACAATCAGCCCCAGCATTTT. This codes for CASSGGYNQPQHF.

This clonotype has only a few counts. The V and J genes are TRBV7-2 and TRBJ2-1, with a weak D call TRBD2 (5 bases). This CDR3 has 14 residues. V gave up 2 bases and J gave up 1 base, with 6 bases separating them. Per the germline V gene, CDR1 is SGHTA and CDR2 is FQGNSA. In DNA form, the CDR3 reads TGTGCCAGCAGCTTAACGGGATCCTACAATGAGCAGTTCTTC. Translated, it gives CASSLTGSYNEQFF.

This clonotype showed up many times. The chain carries TRBV12-3 or TRBV12-4 and TRBJ2-5; 10 bases align to TRBD1. The CDR3 covers 15 residues. With V trimmed by 5 bases and J by 2 bases, 5 bases remained unmatched. The CDR3 coding sequence is TGTGCCAGCAGTCGGGACAGGGGACGACAAGAGACCCAGTACTTC. Amino acids: CASSRDRGRQETQYF.

V and J are TRBV6-1 and TRBJ1-6; no clear D gene. Germline loops: CDR1 MNHNS, CDR2 SASEGT. Trimming cost V 3 bases and J 3 bases, with 6 bases left between them. This CDR3 has 14 residues. CDR3 sequence (DNA): TGTGCCAGCAGTGATGAACGCTATAATTCACCCCTCCACTTT. It yields the protein CASSDERYNSPLHF.

This clonotype was counted a single time. This chain links TRBV9 with TRBJ1-1; D call uncertain. Germline CDR1 and CDR2: SGDLS and YYNGEE. This CDR3 comprises 14 residues. Trimming took 0 bases from V and 3 from J, leaving 9 bases between them. CDR3 nucleotide sequence: TGTGCCAGCAGCGTAGGCACAGATTACACTGAAGCTTTCTTT. Protein sequence: CASSVGTDYTEAFF.

This clonotype was counted many times. The rearrangement links TRBV7-8 to TRBJ1-5; D unclear. This CDR3 spans 14 amino acids. V lost 6 bases to trimming and J lost 1 base, with 10 bases between them. CDR1 and CDR2 (germline): SGHVS, FQNEAQ. The CDR3 nucleotides are TGTGCCAGCAGACTAGGAGCCAGCAATCAGCCCCAGCATTTT. Residues: CASRLGASNQPQHF.

This rearrangement joins TRBV20-1 to TRBJ1-4; the D gene is possibly TRBD1 (5 bases). In germline, CDR1 is DFQATT, CDR2 SNEGSKA (reference sequence). The V and J ends lost 0 bases and 8 bases respectively, with 16 bases between them. This CDR3 has 15 amino acids. CDR3 loop: CSARDLTGAGEKLFF. The CDR3 region has the DNA TGCAGTGCTAGAGACCTTACAGGCGCGGGGGAAAAACTGTTTTTT.

This clonotype occurred a few times. V and J are TRBV6-6 and TRBJ2-1; D gene ambiguous. V dropped 0 bases and J dropped 8 bases, with 8 bases sitting between them. Germline CDR1 reads MNHNY; CDR2 reads SVGAGI (reference sequence). This CDR3 contains 13 residues. This chain's CDR3 is CASSYSRRDEQFF. The CDR3 DNA reads TGTGCCAGCAGTTACTCTCGTCGGGATGAGCAGTTCTTC.

In its sample, this clonotype was seen many times. The chain is built from TRBV28 and TRBJ2-1; 7 nucleotides align to TRBD1. The trim removed 6 bases at V and 7 bases at J, leaving 9 bases unmatched. This CDR3 is 14 amino acids long. Germline CDR1 is MDHEN and CDR2 is SYDVKM. The CDR3 bases are TGTGCCAGCAGCCTGACAGGGACATGGAATGAGCAGTTCTTC. It codes for CASSLTGTWNEQFF.

In this sample, this clonotype turned up many times. The genes are TRBV29-1 and TRBJ2-1, with D tentatively TRBD2 (5 bases). Per the germline V gene, CDR1 is SQVTM and CDR2 is ANQGSEA. This CDR3 comprises 14 residues. V lost 3 bases and J lost 4, with 13 bases in between. The CDR3 here is CSVEGWTAYNEQFF. The CDR3 region has the DNA TGCAGCGTTGAGGGTTGGACTGCATACAATGAGCAGTTCTTC.

The chain uses TRBV6-4 and TRBJ2-1, with D perhaps given as TRBD1 or TRBD2 (6 bases each). Deletions cut 6 bases from V and 8 bases from J, with 23 bases between. The germline CDR1 and CDR2 sequences are MRHNA and SNTAGT. The CDR3 has 16 amino acids. The CDR3, as DNA: TGTGCCAGCAGCTTCCAAGGGGGGCTAGGAGGCGATGAGCAGTTCTTC. It specifies CASSFQGGLGGDEQFF.

This clonotype was seen many times. The chain carries TRBV12-3 or TRBV12-4 and TRBJ2-7; D not certain. Between the trimmed V and J ends, which lost 1 base and 3 bases, there was a span of 16 bases. The CDR3 has 16 amino acids. CDR3 residues: CASSLEATTGFYEQYV. The CDR3, as DNA: TGTGCCAGCAGTTTAGAAGCGACAACTGGGTTCTACGAGCAGTACGTC.

The CDR3 sequence is CASKQGQGSETQYF. In DNA form, the CDR3 reads TGTGCCAGCAAACAGGGACAGGGTAGCGAGACCCAGTACTTC. The V and J genes are TRBV5-5 and TRBJ2-5, with 9 bases identical to TRBD1. The germline gives CDR1 SGHKS, CDR2 YYEKEE (reference sequence). The CDR3 is 14 amino acids. Trimming took 6 bases from V and 5 from J; bases not matched to a gene: 8.

The rearrangement joins TRBV12-3 or TRBV12-4 to TRBJ1-4; tentatively, D is TRBD1 (6 bases). CDR3 size: 14 residues. V was shortened by 6 bases and J by 5 bases, with 13 bases between the two germline ends. CDR3 amino acids: CASRSTGGNEKLFF. In DNA, the CDR3 is TGTGCCAGCAGGTCGACAGGCGGGAATGAAAAACTGTTTTTT.

The chain recombines TRBV11-3 with TRBJ2-7, with D tentatively TRBD2 (5 bases). The CDR3 sequence is 12 residues long. V lost 5 bases to trimming and J lost 6 bases, with 11 bases between them. CDR1 is SGHNT and CDR2 is YENEEA in the germline V gene. The CDR3 loop is CASSRGNGEQYF. CDR3 bases: TGTGCCAGCAGCAGAGGGAACGGCGAGCAGTACTTC. Full variable domain (rest looked up from reference TRBV11-3 and TRBJ2-7): EAGVVQSPRYKIIEKKQPVAFWCNPISGHNTLYWYLQNLGQGPELLIRYENEEAVDDSQLPKDRFSAERLKGVDSTLKIQPAELGDSAVYLCASSRGNGEQYFGPGTRLTVT.

In its sample, this clonotype was seen a few times. The rearrangement joins TRBV20-1 to TRBJ1-4; 9 bases agree with TRBD1. Germline CDR1 and CDR2: DFQATT and SNEGSKA (reference sequence). With 5 bases clipped from V and 9 bases from J, the junction kept 7 bases outside the gene matches. The CDR3 runs to 13 residues. CDR3 in DNA: TGCAGTGCTCCCGACAGGGGGGGGAAAAAACTGTTTTTT. Translating gives CSAPDRGGKKLFF.

This clonotype was picked up many times. The CDR3 region is CASSLSASGRLYNEQFF. The CDR3 DNA is TGCGCCAGCAGCTTGTCTGCTAGCGGGAGGCTGTACAATGAGCAGTTCTTC. The V call is TRBV5-1, the J call TRBJ2-1, with 11 nucleotides matching TRBD2. J gave up 4 bases and V 1 base, and 7 bases lay outside the gene matches. The CDR3 has 17 residues. Germline CDR1 is SGHRS and CDR2 is YFSETQ.

This clonotype was picked up many times. This rearrangement joins TRBV7-2 to TRBJ2-3; D is uncertain. Germline CDR1 reads SGHTA; CDR2 reads FQGNSA. V lost 5 bases and J lost 0, with 9 bases in between. The CDR3 loop spans 14 amino acids. CDR3 bases: TGTGCCAGCAGCATCGACTCGAGCACAGATACGCAGTATTTT. Encoded protein: CASSIDSSTDTQYF.

This clonotype was observed a few times. The V gene is TRBV12-3 or TRBV12-4, the J gene TRBJ2-3; 13 bases are shared with TRBD2. The CDR3 has 17 amino acids. J was trimmed by 2 bases and V by 3 bases; bases with no gene match: 5. The CDR3 nucleotides are TGTGCCAGCAGTTTTGGAACTAGCGGGGGGGACACAGATACGCAGTATTTT. Translating gives CASSFGTSGGDTDTQYF.